One and the same sample provided the 15 T cell receptor beta chains below, sequenced in a study of blood T cell repertoires in COVID-19. Clones were sequenced by immunoSEQ multiplex PCR, and TCRdb holds only the in-frame ones, with some missing. The sample holds approximately 500,000 clones, 88% seen once. Material for sequencing was PBMCs or T cells enriched from blood (not recorded which). The receptors derive from a woman in her thirties or forties who had recovered from COVID-19.

This clone was observed a handful of times. The chain couples TRBV3-1 (or the pseudogene TRBV3-2) to TRBJ1-6; TRBD1 is a possible D gene (6 bases). The CDR3 sequence is 14 residues long. Germline lookup yields CDR1 LGHDT and CDR2 YNNKEL (reference sequence). The V end lost 4 bases, the J end lost 9 bases, and 13 bases lay between the germline ends. The CDR3 DNA reads as TGTGCCAGCAGCCGACAGGCCCCAGGTTCACCCCTCCACTTT. Translating it yields CASSRQAPGSPLHF.

The J gene is TRBJ1-2, the V gene TRBV29-1; tentative D call: TRBD1 (5 bases). Trimming removed 5 bases from V and 0 bases from J, with 10 bases in between. Germline loops: CDR1 SQVTM, CDR2 ANQGSEA. There are 13 residues in the CDR3. In DNA form, the CDR3 reads TGCAGCGTTATGGGGGGAGCTAACTATGGCTACACCTTC. Its protein product is CSVMGGANYGYTF.

CDR3 residues: CASSPYTSGRAKTGELFF. In nucleotides, the CDR3 is TGTGCCAGCAGCCCCTATACTAGCGGGAGGGCCAAGACCGGGGAGCTGTTTTTT. The chain employs TRBV3-1 (or the pseudogene TRBV3-2) and TRBJ2-2, with 13 bases that match TRBD2. This CDR3 contains 18 residues. J gave up 5 bases and V 4 bases, and 10 bases lay outside the gene matches. Germline-derived CDR1 and CDR2 are LGHDT and YNNKEL (reference sequence).

The chain links TRBV7-9 to TRBJ2-3; TRBD1 is a possible D gene (6 bases). With 5 bases removed from V and 4 bases from J, the gap between germline ends came to 10 bases. The germline gives CDR1 SEHNR, CDR2 FQNEAQ (reference sequence). This CDR3 comprises 13 residues. For the CDR3, the DNA is TGTGCCAGCAGCCGGGACACCGCAGATACGCAGTATTTT. Amino acid sequence: CASSRDTADTQYF. The whole variable domain, filled in from reference TRBV7-9 and TRBJ2-3, reads DTGVSQNPRHKITKRGQNVTFRCDPISEHNRLYWYRQTLGQGPEFLTYFQNEAQLEKSRLLSDRFSAERPKGSFSTLEIQRTEQGDSAMYLCASSRDTADTQYFGPGTRLTVL.

This clone was seen just once. The chain links TRBV7-8 to TRBJ2-1; TRBD2 aligns across 10 bases. V trimming: 6 bases; J trimming: 0 bases; junction bases outside the gene matches: 17. The V gene's germline CDR1 is SGHVS and CDR2 FQNEAQ. CDR3 length equals 20 residues. The CDR3 loop reads CASRLRAGLADLNSYNEQFF. The CDR3, as DNA: TGTGCCAGCAGGCTCAGGGCTGGACTAGCGGACCTAAACTCCTACAATGAGCAGTTCTTC. Together with reference TRBV7-8 and TRBJ2-1, the CDR3 gives the full variable domain: GAGVSQSPRYKVAKRGQDVALRCDPISGHVSLFWYQQALGQGPEFLTYFQNEAQLDKSGLPSDRFFAERPEGSVSTLKIQRTQQEDSAVYLCASRLRAGLADLNSYNEQFFGPGTRLTVL.

V gene TRBV21-1 combines with J gene TRBJ1-1; the table's D call, TRBD1, was not checked against the DNA. TRBV21-1 is tagged as a pseudogene. The CDR3 contains 15 residues. The DNA of the CDR3 is TGTGCCAGCAGCGGCGGGACAGGGCCCGACACTGAAGCTTTCTTT. This encodes CASSGGTGPDTEAFF.

This chain connects TRBV12-2 to TRBJ1-1. TRBV12-2 is termed a pseudogene. This CDR3 comprises 17 residues. The CDR3: CASRLRAGRAMNTEAFF. The CDR3 nucleotides are TGTGCAAGTCGCTTACGGGCAGGGAGGGCAATGAACACTGAAGCTTTCTTT.

The chain has TRBV2 and TRBJ2-3, with D maybe TRBD2 (5 bases). Germline CDR1 and CDR2: SNHLY and FYNNEI. This CDR3 has 15 residues. The germline V and J ends were trimmed by 4 bases and 0 bases, with 11 bases remaining between them. The CDR3 nucleotides are TGTGCCAGCAGTGTTTACCGCGGGAGCACAGATACGCAGTATTTT. Its translation: CASSVYRGSTDTQYF.

The chain employs TRBV13 and TRBJ1-6, with 9 positions matching TRBD1. Per germline, CDR1 PRHDT and CDR2 FYEKMQ (reference sequence). V dropped 6 bases and J dropped 9; count of bases not matched to a gene: 6. The CDR3 extends over 14 amino acids. The CDR3 loop is CASSRGQGLSPLHF. CDR3 nucleotide sequence: TGTGCCAGCAGTCGGGGACAGGGTCTTTCACCCCTCCACTTT.

In DNA form, the CDR3 reads TGTGCCAGCAGGCCGTCGGACAGGGGGTTTAGCGGACTGTTTTTT. Translation: CASRPSDRGFSGLFF. This chain connects TRBV7-9 to TRBJ1-4; 10 bases map to TRBD1. Per the germline V gene, CDR1 is SEHNR and CDR2 is FQNEAQ (reference sequence). The ends lost 6 bases at V and 13 bases at J; junction bases unmatched: 14. The CDR3 spans 15 residues. Drawing the rest from reference TRBV7-9 and TRBJ1-4, the complete variable domain is DTGVSQNPRHKITKRGQNVTFRCDPISEHNRLYWYRQTLGQGPEFLTYFQNEAQLEKSRLLSDRFSAERPKGSFSTLEIQRTEQGDSAMYLCASRPSDRGFSGLFFGSGTQLSVL.

The chain links TRBV7-7 to TRBJ2-1; 10 bases are shared with TRBD2. This CDR3 contains 14 residues. Germline lookup yields CDR1 SSHAT and CDR2 FNYEAQ (reference sequence). With 3 bases clipped from V and 5 bases from J, the junction kept 1 base outside the gene matches. Written as DNA, the CDR3 is TGTGCCAGCAGCTTTACTAGCGGGGACAATGAGCAGTTCTTC. Protein: CASSFTSGDNEQFF.

This chain connects TRBV11-3 to TRBJ1-4, with D possibly matching TRBD1 (6 bases). CDR1 is SGHNT, CDR2 YENEEA, per germline. This CDR3 spans 14 amino acids. Trimming stripped 1 base from V and 8 bases from J, with 11 bases between. In DNA form, the CDR3 reads TGTGCCAGCAGCTTAGCCAGGGGTGACGAAAAACTGTTTTTT. It specifies CASSLARGDEKLFF.

This clone was recorded a few times. The V gene is TRBV11-2, the J gene TRBJ1-1, with TRBD1 matching 7 bases. V dropped 3 bases and J dropped 2; count of bases not matched to a gene: 6. The length of the CDR3 is 15 residues. Germline V lookup: CDR1 SGHAT, CDR2 FQNNGV. The CDR3 coding sequence is TGTGCCAGCAGCTTGGGACAGACCATAAACACTGAAGCTTTCTTT. Its protein is CASSLGQTINTEAFF.

This clone was recorded only once. J is TRBJ2-2 and V is TRBV19, with 9 bases lining up with TRBD1. With V trimmed by 5 bases and J by 6 bases, 13 bases remained unmatched. Germline CDR1 is LNHDA and CDR2 is SQIVND (reference sequence). CDR3 length equals 17 residues. CDR3 in amino acids: CASSGLFGTGTAGELFF. The CDR3 bases are TGTGCCAGTAGTGGTCTTTTTGGGACAGGGACGGCCGGGGAGCTGTTTTTT.

The J gene is TRBJ1-1, the V gene TRBV19; D is unclear. There are 14 residues in the CDR3. The V end lost 8 bases, the J end lost 1 base, and 14 bases lay between the germline ends. CDR1 LNHDA and CDR2 SQIVND come from the germline V gene (reference sequence). CDR3 amino acids: CASCRDSSNTEAFF. The CDR3 region has the DNA TGTGCCAGTTGTCGGGATTCATCGAACACTGAAGCTTTCTTT.